The 26 T cell receptor beta chains below all came from one sample that was sequenced in a study of cytomegalovirus exposure and HLA in healthy donors. PCR amplification relied on 60 Vbeta primers (plus 13 Jbeta primers). Sequencing used immunoSEQ multiplex PCR; TCRdb keeps in-frame clones, though not all of them. The sample holds 100,000 to 150,000 clones, about 83% seen once. Source material: PBMCs. Receptors were obtained from a woman aged 40 to 50 in good health and CMV-seropositive.

The chain carries TRBV4-3 and TRBJ2-5, with TRBD1 identical over 7 bases. In germline, CDR1 is LGHNA, CDR2 YSLEER. Trimming cost V 3 bases and J 5 bases; bases outside gene matches: 12. The CDR3 covers 16 residues. The CDR3 DNA follows: TGCGCCAGCAGCCAGAGGGGGCGAAGCCCAGGGGAGACCCAGTACTTC. The encoded protein is CASSQRGRSPGETQYF.

This CDR3 is CASSETSYEQYF. The CDR3 DNA sequence: TGCGCCAGCAGCGAAACTTCCTACGAGCAGTACTTC. V is TRBV5-1 and J is TRBJ2-7; D remains unclear. Trimming left V 4 bases short and J 1 base short, with 6 bases between. The CDR3 is 12 amino acids. Looked up from germline, CDR1 is SGHRS and CDR2 is YFSETQ.

This chain joins TRBV7-9 and TRBJ1-5; TRBD1 matches at 7 bases. The V gene's germline CDR1 is SEHNR and CDR2 FQNEAQ (reference sequence). The CDR3 runs to 17 residues. With V trimmed by 5 bases and J by 4 bases, 14 bases remained unmatched. CDR3 nucleotide sequence: TGTGCCAGCAGCGATGTCCAACTAGGACAGGTGAATCAGCCCCAGCATTTT. It is translated as CASSDVQLGQVNQPQHF. Using reference TRBV7-9 and TRBJ1-5 for the parts outside the CDR3, the full variable domain is DTGVSQNPRHKITKRGQNVTFRCDPISEHNRLYWYRQTLGQGPEFLTYFQNEAQLEKSRLLSDRFSAERPKGSFSTLEIQRTEQGDSAMYLCASSDVQLGQVNQPQHFGDGTRLSIL.

The gene calls are TRBV2 and TRBJ2-3, with 7 bases lining up with TRBD2. The germline CDR1 and CDR2 sequences are SNHLY and FYNNEI. CDR3 size: 13 residues. After removal of 11 bases from V and 2 bases from J, the junction contained 7 bases not matched to a gene. DNA for the CDR3: TGTGCCGGCGGAGGGAGGGCCACAGATACGCAGTATTTT. Protein: CAGGGRATDTQYF.

This clone was found once. This sequence joins TRBV4-2 and TRBJ2-7, with TRBD2 matching over 11 bases. The V and J ends lost 2 bases and 6 bases, in that order; junction bases with no gene match: 3. The CDR3 runs to 14 residues. Germline values: CDR1 LGHNA, CDR2 YNFKEQ. The CDR3 spells CASSQPTSGSEQYF. CDR3 sequence (DNA): TGTGCCAGCAGCCAACCCACTAGCGGGAGCGAGCAGTACTTC.

The chain combines TRBV14 with TRBJ2-1; 11 bases map to TRBD2. Germline values: CDR1 SGHDN, CDR2 FVKESK. CDR3 size: 16 residues. Trimming removed 2 bases from V and 3 bases from J; junction bases left unmatched: 3. CDR3 sequence reads: CASSQIAGGIYNEQFF. The CDR3 nucleotides are TGTGCCAGCAGCCAAATAGCGGGAGGGATCTACAATGAGCAGTTCTTC.

This chain connects TRBV19 to TRBJ2-1, with D possibly being TRBD1 (6 bases). Per germline, CDR1 LNHDA and CDR2 SQIVND (reference sequence). The CDR3 loop spans 14 amino acids. With 4 bases removed from V and 6 bases from J, the gap between germline ends came to 13 bases. The CDR3 region is CASSTTDSSNEQFF. CDR3 nucleotide sequence: TGTGCCAGTAGTACAACGGACAGCTCCAATGAGCAGTTCTTC.

This chain joins TRBV2 and TRBJ1-2, with D unresolved. Trimming pared 5 bases from V and 8 bases from J, leaving 18 bases between. This CDR3 is 14 amino acids long. Germline CDR1 reads SNHLY; CDR2 reads FYNNEI. The CDR3 sequence is CASSKNSNRGGYTF. The DNA for the CDR3 is TGTGCCAGCAGTAAAAATTCTAACAGAGGGGGCTACACCTTC.

This chain uses TRBV7-6 with TRBJ2-3; no definite D call. The V end lost 4 bases, the J end lost 2 bases, and 4 bases lay between the germline ends. This CDR3 has 12 residues. Germline loops: CDR1 SGHVS, CDR2 FNYEAQ. The chain's CDR3 is CASSSFTDTQYF. The CDR3 nucleotides are TGTGCCAGCAGCTCGTTCACAGATACGCAGTATTTT. The variable domain in full, completed from reference TRBV7-6 and TRBJ2-3, reads GAGVSQSPRYKVTKRGQDVALRCDPISGHVSLYWYRQALGQGPEFLTYFNYEAQQDKSGLPNDRFSAERPEGSISTLTIQRTEQRDSAMYRCASSSFTDTQYFGPGTRLTVL.

This chain links TRBV27 with TRBJ1-2; TRBD1 is a possible D gene (6 bases). V was pared by 3 bases and J by 4 bases, with 9 bases between. The CDR3 has 13 amino acids. In germline, CDR1 is MNHEY, CDR2 SMNVEV (reference sequence). CDR3 in DNA: TGTGCCAGCAGTTTGAACAGGGCCTATGGCTACACCTTC. Translated: CASSLNRAYGYTF.

The chain uses TRBV27 and TRBJ1-1; D remains ambiguous. Deletions cut 5 bases from V and 0 bases from J, with 10 bases between. Germline V gene lookup returns CDR1 MNHEY and CDR2 SMNVEV (reference sequence). This CDR3 is 14 amino acids long. CDR3 sequence: CASSVYSVNTEAFF. As DNA, the CDR3 is TGTGCCAGCAGTGTATACTCCGTGAACACTGAAGCTTTCTTT.

This clone turned up a few times. The V and J genes are TRBV9 and TRBJ2-1; D remains ambiguous. Germline loops: CDR1 SGDLS, CDR2 YYNGEE. Trimming stripped 4 bases from V and 6 bases from J, with 8 bases between. The CDR3 sequence is 12 residues long. CDR3 region: CASSLLGNEQFF. The CDR3 nucleotides are TGTGCCAGCAGCTTACTTGGCAATGAGCAGTTCTTC.

The chain combines TRBV18 with TRBJ2-5, with a weak D call TRBD2 (5 bases). V dropped 0 bases and J dropped 0 bases, with 14 bases sitting between them. Germline V gene sequence: CDR1 KGHSH, CDR2 LQKENI. The CDR3 has 17 amino acids. The CDR3: CASSPPWESGYQETQYF. The CDR3 coding sequence is TGTGCCAGCTCACCACCGTGGGAGAGTGGGTACCAAGAGACCCAGTACTTC.

The chain uses TRBV15 and TRBJ1-1, with TRBD1 as a possible D gene (5 bases). V was trimmed by 1 base and J by 5 bases, leaving 11 bases between them. The germline gives CDR1 LNHNV, CDR2 YYDKDF (reference sequence). The CDR3 length is 14 residues. CDR3 DNA sequence: TGTGCCACCAGCAGAGGGGGGGAGTCGACTGAAGCTTTCTTT. Its translation is CATSRGGESTEAFF.

V usage is TRBV5-1 and J usage is TRBJ1-3; 10 positions match TRBD1. CDR1 and CDR2 (germline): SGHRS, YFSETQ. This CDR3 is 15 amino acids long. Trimming removed 4 bases from V and 3 bases from J; junction bases left unmatched: 4. CDR3 region: CASSTGQGDGNTIYF. The CDR3 DNA follows: TGCGCCAGCAGCACCGGACAGGGGGATGGAAACACCATATATTTT.

CDR3 residues: CASSPTTWHEGPYNEQFF. As DNA, the CDR3 is TGTGCCAGCTCACCAACAACCTGGCACGAGGGCCCCTACAATGAGCAGTTCTTC. V is TRBV18 and J is TRBJ2-1, with D possibly TRBD2 on 5 matching bases. In germline, CDR1 is KGHSH, CDR2 LQKENI. V shed 2 bases and J shed 2 bases, with 19 bases lying between them. The CDR3 sequence is 18 residues long.

This chain joins TRBV13 and TRBJ2-3, with 8 nucleotides matching TRBD2. J gave up 0 bases and V 5 bases, and 19 bases lay outside the gene matches. The CDR3 is made up of 20 amino acids. In germline, CDR1 is PRHDT, CDR2 FYEKMQ (reference sequence). The CDR3, as DNA: TGTGCCAGCAGCCACAACGAGTATACTAGCGGAGGTTCTAGCACAGATACGCAGTATTTT. It encodes CASSHNEYTSGGSSTDTQYF.

The rearrangement joins TRBV28 to TRBJ2-7; possible D gene TRBD1, 5 bases. Germline CDR1 and CDR2: MDHEN and SYDVKM. This CDR3 is 14 amino acids long. V shed 6 bases and J shed 1 base, with 13 bases lying between them. The CDR3 region is CASRTALTSYEQYF. The CDR3 DNA sequence: TGTGCCAGCAGGACAGCATTGACTTCCTACGAGCAGTACTTC.

The chain's CDR3 is CASSEFLDSYGYTF. The CDR3 DNA is TGTGCCAGCAGTGAATTTTTAGACTCTTATGGCTACACCTTC. The rearrangement joins TRBV25-1 to TRBJ1-2; unclear D gene. The germline V gene has CDR1 MGHDK and CDR2 SYGVNS. This CDR3 region has 14 residues. V lost 1 base, J lost 5 bases, and 11 bases lay in between.

This clone was seen a handful of times. This rearrangement joins TRBV7-9 to TRBJ2-7; D not resolved. This CDR3 has 14 amino acids. CDR1 SEHNR and CDR2 FQNEAQ come from the germline V gene (reference sequence). The germline V and J ends were trimmed by 3 bases and 0 bases, with 9 bases remaining between them. The CDR3 DNA follows: TGTGCCAGCAGCTTTAGAACTAACTCCTACGAGCAGTACTTC. Its protein is CASSFRTNSYEQYF. Full variable domain (missing parts from reference TRBV7-9 and TRBJ2-7): DTGVSQNPRHKITKRGQNVTFRCDPISEHNRLYWYRQTLGQGPEFLTYFQNEAQLEKSRLLSDRFSAERPKGSFSTLEIQRTEQGDSAMYLCASSFRTNSYEQYFGPGTRLTVT.

The gene calls are TRBV9 and TRBJ2-4, with 8 bases aligning to TRBD1. Germline V lookup: CDR1 SGDLS, CDR2 YYNGEE. The junction had 6 bases not matched to a gene; V was cut back by 3 bases and J by 7 bases. The CDR3 has 14 residues. The CDR3 sequence: CASSASYRGNIQYF. CDR3 coding DNA: TGTGCCAGCAGCGCGTCTTACAGGGGGAACATTCAGTACTTC.

Only a few counts were recorded for this clone. This chain joins TRBV5-4 and TRBJ2-4; D remains ambiguous. CDR3 length: 14 residues. The V and J ends lost 0 bases and 5 bases respectively, with 9 bases between them. The germline V gene has CDR1 SGHNT and CDR2 YYREEE (reference sequence). DNA for the CDR3: TGTGCCAGCAGCTTGGGCCCAGGCGAAAACATTCAGTACTTC. It specifies CASSLGPGENIQYF.

The J gene is TRBJ1-2, the V gene TRBV5-4; D might be TRBD1 (5 bases). Germline V CDR1 and CDR2: SGHNT, YYREEE (reference sequence). Trimming stripped 4 bases from V and 5 bases from J, with 21 bases between. The CDR3 is made up of 16 amino acids. CDR3 amino acids: CASSPGIYGPVYGYTF. The CDR3 DNA is TGTGCCAGCAGCCCAGGGATATACGGGCCAGTTTATGGCTACACCTTC. Using reference TRBV5-4 and TRBJ1-2 for the parts outside the CDR3, the full variable domain is ETGVTQSPTHLIKTRGQQVTLRCSSQSGHNTVSWYQQALGQGPQFIFQYYREEENGRGNFPPRFSGLQFPNYSSELNVNALELDDSALYLCASSPGIYGPVYGYTFGSGTRLTVV.

This sequence joins TRBV9 and TRBJ2-1; TRBD2 aligns across 10 bases. There are 16 residues in the CDR3. Germline V gene sequence: CDR1 SGDLS, CDR2 YYNGEE. The V and J ends lost 8 bases and 3 bases, in that order; junction bases with no gene match: 11. CDR3 amino acids: CASASLAGVSYNEQFF. The CDR3, as DNA: TGTGCCAGTGCCTCCCTAGCGGGAGTAAGCTACAATGAGCAGTTCTTC.

The table lists this clone with a count of one. This chain connects TRBV27 to TRBJ2-3; D unclear. The germline CDR1 and CDR2 sequences are MNHEY and SMNVEV (reference sequence). The CDR3 totals 13 residues. V lost 6 bases to trimming and J lost 2 bases, with 9 bases between them. Here the CDR3 reads CASSQKNTDTQYF. In nucleotides, the CDR3 is TGTGCCAGCAGCCAGAAGAACACAGATACGCAGTATTTT.

The V and J genes are TRBV4-1 and TRBJ2-1; no clear D gene. V was clipped by 1 base and J by 3 bases, with 10 bases between them. Looked up from germline, CDR1 is MGHRA and CDR2 is YSYEKL. The CDR3 runs 15 residues. The CDR3 is CASSQGEARYNEQFF. CDR3 sequence (DNA): TGCGCCAGCAGCCAAGGTGAAGCACGCTACAATGAGCAGTTCTTC.